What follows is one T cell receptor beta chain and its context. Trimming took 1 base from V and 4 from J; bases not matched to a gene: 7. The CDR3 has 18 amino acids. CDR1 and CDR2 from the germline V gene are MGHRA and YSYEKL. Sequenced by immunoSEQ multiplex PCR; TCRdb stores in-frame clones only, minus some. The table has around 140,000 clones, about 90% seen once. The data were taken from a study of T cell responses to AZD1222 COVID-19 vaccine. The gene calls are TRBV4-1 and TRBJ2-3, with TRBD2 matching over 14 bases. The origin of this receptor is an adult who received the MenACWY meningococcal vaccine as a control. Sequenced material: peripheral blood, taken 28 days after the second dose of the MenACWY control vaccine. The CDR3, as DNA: TGCGCCAGCAGCCAAGGACTAGCGGGAGGGCCCGGAGCAGATACGCAGTATTTT. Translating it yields CASSQGLAGGPGADTQYF.